This record looks at one T cell receptor beta chain sequence and its context. The antigen is undetermined. The V gene's germline CDR1 is SGHDN and CDR2 FVKESK. The V gene end was trimmed by 1 base and the J gene end by 10 bases; junction bases not matched to a gene: 9. The CDR3 loop spans 15 amino acids. From the reads, TCRdb called clonotypes with MiXCR, one entry per CDR3 protein. The sample consists of 400,000 to 600,000 distinct CDR3 sequences, roughly 43% of them appearing once. This specimen belongs to a study of T cell repertoires in cytomegalovirus infection. Study-wide background: CMV epitopes that were recently identified and HLA-C-restricted were used alongside well-studied HLA-B-restricted ones. The public TCR beta signatures pointed to both CMV infection and matching HLA type.

The study's findings and limits: The study found HLA-C-restricted CMV-specific TCR beta clonotypes dominating the ex vivo response. Carriers of CMV and the relevant HLA type were discriminated by public TCR beta frequency.

The chain joins TRBV14 to TRBJ1-4, with 7 bases identical to TRBD1. This TCR was sampled from a human donor in good health (CMV status not recorded). Some clones in this sample may be carry-over from other donors' samples. The input for sequencing was cultured PBMCs, taken from culture after CMV antigen stimulation. CDR3 in amino acids: CASSQAGQTFGKLFF. In DNA form, the CDR3 reads TGTGCCAGCAGCCAAGCGGGACAGACCTTTGGAAAACTGTTTTTT.